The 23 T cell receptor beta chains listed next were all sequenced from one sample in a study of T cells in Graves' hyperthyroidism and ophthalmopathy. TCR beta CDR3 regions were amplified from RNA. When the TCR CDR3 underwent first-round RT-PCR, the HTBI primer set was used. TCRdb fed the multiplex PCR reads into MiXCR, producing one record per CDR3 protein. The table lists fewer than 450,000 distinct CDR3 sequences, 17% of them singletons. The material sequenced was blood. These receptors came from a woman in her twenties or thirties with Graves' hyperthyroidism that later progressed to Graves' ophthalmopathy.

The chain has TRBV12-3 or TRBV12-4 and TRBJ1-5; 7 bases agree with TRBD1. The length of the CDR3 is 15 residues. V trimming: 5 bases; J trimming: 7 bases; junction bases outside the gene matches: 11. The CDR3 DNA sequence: TGTGCCAGCAGTACCGACAGGGAGGGAGGGCAGCCCCAGCATTTT. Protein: CASSTDREGGQPQHF.

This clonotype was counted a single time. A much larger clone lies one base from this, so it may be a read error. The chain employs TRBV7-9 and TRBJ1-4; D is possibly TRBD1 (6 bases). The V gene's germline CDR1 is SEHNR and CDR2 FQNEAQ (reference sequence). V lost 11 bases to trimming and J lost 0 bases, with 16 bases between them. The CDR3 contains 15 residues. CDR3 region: CACTQGAPTNEKLFF. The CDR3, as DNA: TGTGCCTGCACACAGGGAGCCCCAACTAATGAAAAACTGTTTTTT.

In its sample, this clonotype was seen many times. CDR3 DNA sequence: TGTGCCACCGTCCGGCCGGCCAGGGGGCCCTACGAGCAGTACTTC. Translated: CATVRPARGPYEQYF. The J gene is TRBJ2-7, the V gene TRBV11-2, with 8 bases that match TRBD1. The trim removed 10 bases at V and 2 bases at J, leaving 13 bases unmatched. CDR1 is SGHAT, CDR2 FQNNGV, per germline. The CDR3 is 15 residues long.

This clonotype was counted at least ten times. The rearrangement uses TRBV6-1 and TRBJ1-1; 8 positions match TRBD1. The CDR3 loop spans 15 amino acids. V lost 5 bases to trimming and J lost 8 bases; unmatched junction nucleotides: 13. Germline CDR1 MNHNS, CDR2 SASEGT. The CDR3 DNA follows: TGTGCCAGCAGTTCTCCAGGGGGCGAGGACGCCGAAGCTTTCTTT. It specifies CASSSPGGEDAEAFF.

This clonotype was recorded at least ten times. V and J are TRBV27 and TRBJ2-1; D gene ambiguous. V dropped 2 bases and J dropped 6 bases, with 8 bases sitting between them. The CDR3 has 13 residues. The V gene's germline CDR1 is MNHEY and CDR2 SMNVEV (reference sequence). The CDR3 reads CASSLGFRNEQFF. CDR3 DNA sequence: TGTGCCAGCAGTTTAGGGTTCCGCAATGAGCAGTTCTTC.

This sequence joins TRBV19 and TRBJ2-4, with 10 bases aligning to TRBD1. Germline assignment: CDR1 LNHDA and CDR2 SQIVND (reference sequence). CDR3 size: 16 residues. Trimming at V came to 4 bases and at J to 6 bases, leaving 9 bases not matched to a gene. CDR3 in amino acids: CASSTPLTGGVNIQYF. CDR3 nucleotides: TGTGCCAGTAGTACTCCGTTGACAGGGGGCGTAAACATTCAGTACTTC.

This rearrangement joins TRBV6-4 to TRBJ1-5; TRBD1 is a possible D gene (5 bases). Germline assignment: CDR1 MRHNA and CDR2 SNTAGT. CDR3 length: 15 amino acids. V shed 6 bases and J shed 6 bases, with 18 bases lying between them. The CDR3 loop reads CASSYSSGGSQPQHF. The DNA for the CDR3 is TGTGCCAGCAGCTATTCCAGTGGGGGTAGTCAGCCCCAGCATTTT.

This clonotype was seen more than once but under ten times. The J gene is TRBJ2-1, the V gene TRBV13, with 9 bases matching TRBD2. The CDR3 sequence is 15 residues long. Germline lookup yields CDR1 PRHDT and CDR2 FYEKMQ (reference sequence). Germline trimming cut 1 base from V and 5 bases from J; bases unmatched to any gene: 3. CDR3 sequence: CASSLVAGGDNEQFF. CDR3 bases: TGTGCCAGCAGCTTAGTGGCGGGGGGGGACAATGAGCAGTTCTTC.

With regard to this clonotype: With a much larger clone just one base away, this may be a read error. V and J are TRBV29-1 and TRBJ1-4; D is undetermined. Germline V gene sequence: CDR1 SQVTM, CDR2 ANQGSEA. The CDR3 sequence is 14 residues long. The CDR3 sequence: CSARTAATNERLFF. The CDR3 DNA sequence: TGCAGCGCTAGGACGGCTGCAACTAATGAAAGACTGTTTTTT.

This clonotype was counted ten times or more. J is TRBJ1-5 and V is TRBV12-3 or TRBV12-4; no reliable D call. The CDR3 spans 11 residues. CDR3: CAMGSNQPQHF. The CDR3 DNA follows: TGTGCGATGGGGAGCAATCAGCCCCAGCATTTT.

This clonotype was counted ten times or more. The CDR3 DNA follows: TGTGCCAGCAGCTTCCGTTCCCCTGGTGAGCAGTTCTTC. Translated, it gives CASSFRSPGEQFF. J is TRBJ2-1 and V is TRBV9; D not certain. The CDR3 has 13 amino acids. Trimming pared 4 bases from V and 9 bases from J, leaving 14 bases between. Per the germline V gene, CDR1 is SGDLS and CDR2 is YYNGEE.

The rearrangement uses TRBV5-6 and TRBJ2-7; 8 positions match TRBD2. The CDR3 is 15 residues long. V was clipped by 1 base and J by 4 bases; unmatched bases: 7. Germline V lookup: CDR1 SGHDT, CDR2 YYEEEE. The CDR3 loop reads CASSLHGRAVYEQYF. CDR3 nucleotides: TGTGCCAGCAGCTTGCACGGGAGGGCCGTTTACGAGCAGTACTTC.

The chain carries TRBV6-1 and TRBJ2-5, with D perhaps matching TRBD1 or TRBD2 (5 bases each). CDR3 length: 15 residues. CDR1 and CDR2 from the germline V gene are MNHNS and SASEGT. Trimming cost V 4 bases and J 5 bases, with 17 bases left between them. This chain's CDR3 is CASSGGWGTGETQYF. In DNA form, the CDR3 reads TGTGCCAGCAGTGGGGGTTGGGGGACGGGGGAGACCCAGTACTTC.

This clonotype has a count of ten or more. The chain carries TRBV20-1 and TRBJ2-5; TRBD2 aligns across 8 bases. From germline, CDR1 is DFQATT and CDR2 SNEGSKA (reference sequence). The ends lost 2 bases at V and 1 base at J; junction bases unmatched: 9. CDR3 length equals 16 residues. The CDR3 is CSARPLGGGPQETQYF. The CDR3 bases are TGCAGTGCTAGACCGCTCGGCGGGGGGCCCCAAGAGACCCAGTACTTC.

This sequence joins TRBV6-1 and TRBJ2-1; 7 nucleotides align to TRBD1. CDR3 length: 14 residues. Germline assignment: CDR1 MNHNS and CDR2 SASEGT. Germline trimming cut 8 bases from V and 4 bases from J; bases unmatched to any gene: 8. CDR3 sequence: CASQGGRGYNEQFF. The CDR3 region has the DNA TGTGCCAGCCAGGGCGGCAGGGGGTACAATGAGCAGTTCTTC.

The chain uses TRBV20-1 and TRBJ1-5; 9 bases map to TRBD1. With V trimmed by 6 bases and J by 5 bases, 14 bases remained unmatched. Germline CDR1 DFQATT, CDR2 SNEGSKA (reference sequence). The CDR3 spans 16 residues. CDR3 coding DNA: TGCAGTGCCCGGGACAGGGCACCCGGCCCACATCAGCCCCAGCATTTT. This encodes CSARDRAPGPHQPQHF.

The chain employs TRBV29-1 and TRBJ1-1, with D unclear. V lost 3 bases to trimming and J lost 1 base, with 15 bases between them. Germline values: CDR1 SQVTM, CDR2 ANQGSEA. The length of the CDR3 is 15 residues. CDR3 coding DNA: TGCAGCGTTGATATGTATGGTCAGACGAACACTGAAGCTTTCTTT. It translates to CSVDMYGQTNTEAFF.

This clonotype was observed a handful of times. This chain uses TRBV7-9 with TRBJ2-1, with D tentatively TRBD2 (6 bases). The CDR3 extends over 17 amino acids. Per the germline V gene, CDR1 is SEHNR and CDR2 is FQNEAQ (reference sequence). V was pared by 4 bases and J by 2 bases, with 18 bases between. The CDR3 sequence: CASSSPSWGVTYNEQFF. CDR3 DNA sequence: TGTGCCAGCAGCTCCCCGTCATGGGGGGTCACCTACAATGAGCAGTTCTTC.

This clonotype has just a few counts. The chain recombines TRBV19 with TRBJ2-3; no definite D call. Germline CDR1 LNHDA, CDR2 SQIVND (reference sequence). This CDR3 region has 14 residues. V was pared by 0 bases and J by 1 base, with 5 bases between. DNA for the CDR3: TGTGCCAGTAGTATAGAAGGACGCACAGATACGCAGTATTTT. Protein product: CASSIEGRTDTQYF.

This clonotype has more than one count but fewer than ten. The CDR3 DNA sequence: TGCAGCGTTGAAGATAGGCAAATTAACTATGGCTACACCTTC. Translation gives CSVEDRQINYGYTF. V is TRBV29-1 and J is TRBJ1-2; D not certain. CDR1 and CDR2 (germline): SQVTM, ANQGSEA. This CDR3 is built from 14 residues. V lost 0 bases, J lost 1 base, and 9 bases lay in between.

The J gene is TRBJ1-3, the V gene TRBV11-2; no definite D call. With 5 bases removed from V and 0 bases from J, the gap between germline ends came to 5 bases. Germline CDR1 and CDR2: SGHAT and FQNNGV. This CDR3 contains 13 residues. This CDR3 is CASSGHSGNTIYF. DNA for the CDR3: TGTGCCAGCAGCGGGCACTCTGGAAACACCATATATTTT.

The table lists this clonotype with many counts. CDR3 sequence (DNA): TGTGCCAGCAGCCCTCCGCGGGGAGCGGGAGGGGCCAACGTCCTGACTTTC. This sequence encodes CASSPPRGAGGANVLTF. The chain uses TRBV27 and TRBJ2-6, with 7 bases lining up with TRBD2. Germline loops: CDR1 MNHEY, CDR2 SMNVEV (reference sequence). The trim removed 6 bases at V and 4 bases at J, leaving 12 bases unmatched. The CDR3 has 17 residues. The full variable domain, rest sourced from reference TRBV27 and TRBJ2-6, is EAQVTQNPRYLITVTGKKLTVTCSQNMNHEYMSWYRQDPGLGLRQIYYSMNVEVTDKGDVPEGYKVSRKEKRNFPLILESPSPNQTSLYFCASSPPRGAGGANVLTFGAGSRLTVL.

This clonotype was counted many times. CDR3 sequence reads: CASSSPPPYTDTQYF. The CDR3 DNA sequence: TGTGCCAGCAGTTCTCCCCCGCCCTACACAGATACGCAGTATTTT. The chain has TRBV27 and TRBJ2-3, with D unresolved. The CDR3 is made up of 15 amino acids. Trimming took off 4 bases at V and 2 bases at J, with 13 bases between the two ends. Per the germline V gene, CDR1 is MNHEY and CDR2 is SMNVEV (reference sequence).